What follows are 2 T cell receptor beta chains derived from one specimen sequenced in a study of beta chain features in type 1 diabetes. Expressed TCRB transcripts were sequenced after all isolated RNA was converted to cDNA. TCRdb keeps only in-frame clones here, not all; method: immunoSEQ multiplex PCR. The sample records 150,000 or so clones, roughly 9.1% being singletons. Material for sequencing was central memory CD4+ T cells from blood. These receptors were taken from a woman aged 18-35 years in good health.

The V and J genes are TRBV27 and TRBJ2-7, with D possibly being TRBD1 (5 bases). Trimming pared 5 bases from V and 0 bases from J, leaving 20 bases between. This CDR3 has 17 residues. The germline CDR1 and CDR2 sequences are MNHEY and SMNVEV (reference sequence). CDR3 amino acids: CASSLARQGVSSYEQYF. The DNA for the CDR3 is TGTGCCAGCAGTCTGGCGAGGCAAGGGGTGAGCTCCTACGAGCAGTACTTC.

This clone occurred many times. The chain combines TRBV7-2 with TRBJ2-7, with D unclear. Deletions cut 6 bases from V and 0 bases from J, with 18 bases between. The CDR3 sequence is 16 residues long. Germline-derived CDR1 and CDR2 are SGHTA and FQGNSA. CDR3 protein: CASSLYRVPSSYEQYF. CDR3 bases: TGTGCCAGCAGTTTATACCGGGTCCCTAGCTCCTACGAGCAGTACTTC.